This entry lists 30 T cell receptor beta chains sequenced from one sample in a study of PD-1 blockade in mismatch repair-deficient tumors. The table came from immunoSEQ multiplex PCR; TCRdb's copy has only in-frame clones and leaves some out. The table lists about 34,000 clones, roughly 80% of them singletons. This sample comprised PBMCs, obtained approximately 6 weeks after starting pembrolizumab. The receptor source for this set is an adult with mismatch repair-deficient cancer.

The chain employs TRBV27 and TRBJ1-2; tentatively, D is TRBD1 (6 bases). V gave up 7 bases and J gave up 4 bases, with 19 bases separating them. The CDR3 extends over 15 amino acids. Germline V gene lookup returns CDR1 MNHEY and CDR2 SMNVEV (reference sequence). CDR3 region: CASTTRGGPLYGYTF. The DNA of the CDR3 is TGTGCCAGCACAACCCGGGGGGGCCCCCTCTATGGCTACACCTTC.

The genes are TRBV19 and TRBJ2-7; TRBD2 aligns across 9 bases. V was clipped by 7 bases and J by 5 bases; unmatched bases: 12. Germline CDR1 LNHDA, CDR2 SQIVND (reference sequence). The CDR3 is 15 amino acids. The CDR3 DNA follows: TGTGCCAGTAATAATATCGGGCTAGCGGGACACGAGCAGTACTTC. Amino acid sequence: CASNNIGLAGHEQYF.

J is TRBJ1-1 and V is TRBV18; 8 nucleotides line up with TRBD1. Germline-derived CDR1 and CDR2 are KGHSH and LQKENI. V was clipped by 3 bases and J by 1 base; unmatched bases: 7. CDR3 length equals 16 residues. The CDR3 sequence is CASSPLGTGANTEAFF. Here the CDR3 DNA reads TGTGCCAGCTCACCCTTAGGGACAGGAGCGAACACTGAAGCTTTCTTT.

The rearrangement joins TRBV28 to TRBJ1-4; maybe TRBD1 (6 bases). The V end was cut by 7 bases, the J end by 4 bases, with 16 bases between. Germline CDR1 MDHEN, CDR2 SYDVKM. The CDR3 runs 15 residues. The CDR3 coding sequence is TGTGCCAGCACTTCCCCAGGGGAGATTAATGAAAAACTGTTTTTT. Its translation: CASTSPGEINEKLFF.

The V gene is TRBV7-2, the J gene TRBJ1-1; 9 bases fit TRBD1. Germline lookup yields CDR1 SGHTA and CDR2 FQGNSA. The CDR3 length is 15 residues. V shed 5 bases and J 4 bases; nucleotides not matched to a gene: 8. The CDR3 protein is CASSSRDRVGTEAFF. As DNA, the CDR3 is TGTGCCAGCAGCAGCCGGGACAGGGTGGGCACTGAAGCTTTCTTT.

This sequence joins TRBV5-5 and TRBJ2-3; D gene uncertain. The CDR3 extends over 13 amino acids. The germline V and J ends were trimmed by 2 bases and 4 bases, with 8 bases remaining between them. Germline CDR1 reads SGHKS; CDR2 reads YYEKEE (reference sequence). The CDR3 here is CASSFSLSDTQYF. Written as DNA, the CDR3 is TGTGCCAGCAGCTTCTCTCTGTCAGATACGCAGTATTTT.

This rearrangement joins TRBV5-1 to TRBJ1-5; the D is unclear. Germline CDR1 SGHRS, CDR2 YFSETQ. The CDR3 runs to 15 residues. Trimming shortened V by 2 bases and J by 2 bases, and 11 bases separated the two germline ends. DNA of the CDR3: TGCGCCAGCAGCTTAGGCGGGAGCGGCAATCAGCCCCAGCATTTT. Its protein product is CASSLGGSGNQPQHF.

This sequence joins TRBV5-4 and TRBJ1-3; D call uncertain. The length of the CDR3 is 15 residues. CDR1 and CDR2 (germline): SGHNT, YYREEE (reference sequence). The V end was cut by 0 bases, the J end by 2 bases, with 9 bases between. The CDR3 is CASSLDGGTGNTIYF. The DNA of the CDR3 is TGTGCCAGCAGCTTGGATGGCGGTACTGGAAACACCATATATTTT. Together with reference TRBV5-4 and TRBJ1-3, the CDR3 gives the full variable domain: ETGVTQSPTHLIKTRGQQVTLRCSSQSGHNTVSWYQQALGQGPQFIFQYYREEENGRGNFPPRFSGLQFPNYSSELNVNALELDDSALYLCASSLDGGTGNTIYFGEGSWLTVV.

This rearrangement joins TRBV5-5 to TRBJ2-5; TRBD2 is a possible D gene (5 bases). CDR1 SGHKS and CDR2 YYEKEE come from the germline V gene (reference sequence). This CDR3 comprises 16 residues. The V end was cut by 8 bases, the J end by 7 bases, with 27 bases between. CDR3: CASLLTNRAAGGTQYF. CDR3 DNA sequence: TGTGCCAGTCTACTGACTAACCGGGCTGCGGGCGGGACCCAGTACTTC.

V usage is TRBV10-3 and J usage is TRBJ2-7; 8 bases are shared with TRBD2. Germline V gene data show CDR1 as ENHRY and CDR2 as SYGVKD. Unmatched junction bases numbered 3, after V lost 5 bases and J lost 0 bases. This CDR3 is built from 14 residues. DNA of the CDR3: TGTGCCATCAGTTTAGCGGGGAACTCCTACGAGCAGTACTTC. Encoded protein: CAISLAGNSYEQYF.

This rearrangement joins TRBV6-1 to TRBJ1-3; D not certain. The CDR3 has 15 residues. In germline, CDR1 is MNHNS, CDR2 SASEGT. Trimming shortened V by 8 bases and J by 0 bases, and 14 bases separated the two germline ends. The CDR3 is CASLDAASSGNTIYF. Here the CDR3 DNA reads TGTGCCAGCTTAGACGCGGCAAGCTCTGGAAACACCATATATTTT.

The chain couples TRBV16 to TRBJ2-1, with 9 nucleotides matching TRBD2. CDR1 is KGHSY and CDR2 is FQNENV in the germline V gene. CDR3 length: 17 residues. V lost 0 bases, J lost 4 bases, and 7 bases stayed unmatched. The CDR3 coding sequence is TGTGCCAGCAGCCAATCCCTTGCTAGCGGGGATTACAATGAGCAGTTCTTC. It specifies CASSQSLASGDYNEQFF.

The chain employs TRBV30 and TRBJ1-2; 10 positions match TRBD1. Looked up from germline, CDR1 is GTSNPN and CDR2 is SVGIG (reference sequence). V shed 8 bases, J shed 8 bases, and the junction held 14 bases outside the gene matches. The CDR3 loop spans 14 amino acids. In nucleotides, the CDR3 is TGTGCCCGAGCCCGGACAGGGGGACTTGAGGGCTACACCTTC. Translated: CARARTGGLEGYTF.

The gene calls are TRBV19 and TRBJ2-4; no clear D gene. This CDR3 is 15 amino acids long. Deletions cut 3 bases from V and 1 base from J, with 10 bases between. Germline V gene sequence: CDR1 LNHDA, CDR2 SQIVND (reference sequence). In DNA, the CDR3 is TGTGCCAGTAGTATTTCAGGAATGGCCAAAAACATTCAGTACTTC. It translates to CASSISGMAKNIQYF.

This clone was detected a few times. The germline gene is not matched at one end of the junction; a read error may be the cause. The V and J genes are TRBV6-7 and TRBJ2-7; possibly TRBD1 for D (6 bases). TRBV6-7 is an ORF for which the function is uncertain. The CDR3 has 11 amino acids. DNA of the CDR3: TGTGCCAGCAGAGCTGGGACATCCTACCACTTC. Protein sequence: CASRAGTSYHF.

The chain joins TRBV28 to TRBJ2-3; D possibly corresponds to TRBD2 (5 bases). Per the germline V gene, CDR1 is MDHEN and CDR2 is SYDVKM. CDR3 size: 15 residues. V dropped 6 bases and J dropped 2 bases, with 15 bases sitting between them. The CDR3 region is CASSEGEGYTDTQYF. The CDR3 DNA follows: TGTGCCAGCAGCGAAGGCGAGGGATACACAGATACGCAGTATTTT. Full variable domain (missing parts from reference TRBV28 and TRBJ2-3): DVKVTQSSRYLVKRTGEKVFLECVQDMDHENMFWYRQDPGLGLRLIYFSYDVKMKEKGDIPEGYSVSREKKERFSLILESASTNQTSMYLCASSEGEGYTDTQYFGPGTRLTVL.

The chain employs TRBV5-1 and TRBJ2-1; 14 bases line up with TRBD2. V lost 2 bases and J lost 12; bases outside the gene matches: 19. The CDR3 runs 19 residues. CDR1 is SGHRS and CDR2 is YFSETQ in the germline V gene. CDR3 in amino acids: CASSFPGLAGVGPPGRQFF. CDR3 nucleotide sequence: TGCGCCAGCAGCTTTCCGGGACTAGCGGGAGTTGGCCCCCCCGGTAGGCAGTTCTTC. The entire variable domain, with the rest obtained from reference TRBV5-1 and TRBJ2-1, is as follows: KAGVTQTPRYLIKTRGQQVTLSCSPISGHRSVSWYQQTPGQGLQFLFEYFSETQRNKGNFPGRFSGRQFSNSRSEMNVSTLELGDSALYLCASSFPGLAGVGPPGRQFFGPGTRLTVL.

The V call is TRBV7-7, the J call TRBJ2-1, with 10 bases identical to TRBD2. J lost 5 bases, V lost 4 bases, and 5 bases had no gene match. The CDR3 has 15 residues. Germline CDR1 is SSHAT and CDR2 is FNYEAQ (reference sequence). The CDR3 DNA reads TGTGCCAGCAGCTCTTCTAGCGGGAGAAACAATGAGCAGTTCTTC. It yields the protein CASSSSSGRNNEQFF.

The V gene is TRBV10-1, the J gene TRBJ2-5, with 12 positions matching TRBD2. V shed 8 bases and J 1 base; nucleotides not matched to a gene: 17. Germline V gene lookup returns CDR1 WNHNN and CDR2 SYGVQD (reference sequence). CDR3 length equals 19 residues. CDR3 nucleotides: TGCGCCAGCGAACAAGCTCCGACTAGCGGGAGAGATGGCCAAGAGACCCAGTACTTC. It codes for CASEQAPTSGRDGQETQYF.

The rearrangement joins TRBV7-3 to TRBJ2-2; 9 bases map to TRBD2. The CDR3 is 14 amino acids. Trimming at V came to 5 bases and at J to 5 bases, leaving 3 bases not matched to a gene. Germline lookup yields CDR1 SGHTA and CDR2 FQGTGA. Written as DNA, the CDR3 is TGTGCCAGCAGCCCGGGACTAGCAACCGGGGAGCTGTTTTTT. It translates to CASSPGLATGELFF.

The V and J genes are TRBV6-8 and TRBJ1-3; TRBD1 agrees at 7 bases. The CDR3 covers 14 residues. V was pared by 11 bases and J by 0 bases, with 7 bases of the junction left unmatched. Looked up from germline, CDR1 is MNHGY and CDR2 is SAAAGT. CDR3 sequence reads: CAPDRWVSGNTIYF. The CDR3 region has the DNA TGTGCCCCGGACAGGTGGGTCTCTGGAAACACCATATATTTT.

In DNA, the CDR3 is TGCAGCGTTGTATTACTAGCGGGAGGGTACAATGAGCAGTTCTTC. Amino acids: CSVVLLAGGYNEQFF. The chain has TRBV29-1 and TRBJ2-1; 13 bases align to TRBD2. V shed 4 bases, J shed 4 bases, and the junction held 4 bases outside the gene matches. CDR1 is SQVTM, CDR2 ANQGSEA, per germline. CDR3 size: 15 residues.

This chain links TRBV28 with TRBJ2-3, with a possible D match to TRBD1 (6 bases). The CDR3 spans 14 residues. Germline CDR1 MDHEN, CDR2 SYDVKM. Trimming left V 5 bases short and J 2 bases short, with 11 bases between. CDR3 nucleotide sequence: TGTGCCAGCAGTACAGGGTCCGCCACAGATACGCAGTATTTT. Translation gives CASSTGSATDTQYF.

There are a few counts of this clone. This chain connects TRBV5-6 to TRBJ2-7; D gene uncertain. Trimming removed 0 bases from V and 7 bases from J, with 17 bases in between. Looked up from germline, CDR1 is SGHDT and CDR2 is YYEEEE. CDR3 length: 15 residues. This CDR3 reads CASSLVGSPPWEQYF. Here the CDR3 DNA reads TGTGCCAGCAGCTTGGTCGGGTCACCTCCATGGGAGCAGTACTTC.

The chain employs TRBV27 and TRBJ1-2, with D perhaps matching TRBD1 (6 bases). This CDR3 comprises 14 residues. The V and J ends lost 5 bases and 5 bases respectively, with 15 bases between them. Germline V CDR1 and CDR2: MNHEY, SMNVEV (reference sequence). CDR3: CASSTRARGYGYTF. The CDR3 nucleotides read TGTGCCAGCAGTACCCGGGCCAGGGGATATGGCTACACCTTC.

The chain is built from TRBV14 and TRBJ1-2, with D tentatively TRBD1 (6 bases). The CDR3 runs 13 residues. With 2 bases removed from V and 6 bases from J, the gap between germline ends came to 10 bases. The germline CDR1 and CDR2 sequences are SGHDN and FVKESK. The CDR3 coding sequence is TGTGCCAGCAGCCAACAACAGGGTGATGGCTACACCTTC. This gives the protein CASSQQQGDGYTF. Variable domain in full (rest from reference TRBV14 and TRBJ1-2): EAGVTQFPSHSVIEKGQTVTLRCDPISGHDNLYWYRRVMGKEIKFLLHFVKESKQDESGMPNNRFLAERTGGTYSTLKVQPAELEDSGVYFCASSQQQGDGYTFGSGTRLTVV.

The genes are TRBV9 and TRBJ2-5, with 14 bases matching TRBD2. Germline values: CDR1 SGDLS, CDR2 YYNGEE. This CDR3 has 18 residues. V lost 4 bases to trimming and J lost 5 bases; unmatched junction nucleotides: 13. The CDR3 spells CASSRMGLAGAPVETQYF. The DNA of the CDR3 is TGTGCCAGCAGCCGAATGGGACTAGCGGGAGCGCCGGTTGAGACCCAGTACTTC. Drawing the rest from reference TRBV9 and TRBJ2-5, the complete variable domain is DSGVTQTPKHLITATGQRVTLRCSPRSGDLSVYWYQQSLDQGLQFLIQYYNGEERAKGNILERFSAQQFPDLHSELNLSSLELGDSALYFCASSRMGLAGAPVETQYFGPGTRLLVL.

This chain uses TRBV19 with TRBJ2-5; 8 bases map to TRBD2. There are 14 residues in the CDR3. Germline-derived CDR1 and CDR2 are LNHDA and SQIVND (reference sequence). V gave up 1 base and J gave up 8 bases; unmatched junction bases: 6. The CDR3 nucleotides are TGTGCCAGTAGTATAGCAGCGGGAGAGTCCACCCAGTACTTC. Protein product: CASSIAAGESTQYF.

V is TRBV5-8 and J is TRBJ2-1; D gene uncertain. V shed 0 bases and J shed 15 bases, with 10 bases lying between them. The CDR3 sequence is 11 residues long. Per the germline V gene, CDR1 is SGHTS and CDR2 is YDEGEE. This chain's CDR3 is CASSLGLAGFF. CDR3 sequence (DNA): TGTGCCAGCAGCTTGGGGTTGGCTGGGTTCTTC.

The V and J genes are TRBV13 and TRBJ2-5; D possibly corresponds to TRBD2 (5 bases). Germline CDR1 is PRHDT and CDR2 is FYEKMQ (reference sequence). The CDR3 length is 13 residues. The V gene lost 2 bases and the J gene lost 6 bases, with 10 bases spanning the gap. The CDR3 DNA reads TGTGCCAGCAGCTTAAGACGGAGGCAGACCCAGTACTTC. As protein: CASSLRRRQTQYF.